These 10 T cell receptor beta chains share one sample of origin, sequenced in a study of cytomegalovirus exposure and HLA in healthy donors. It was with 60 Vbeta and 13 Jbeta primers that the PCR ran. Sequencing used immunoSEQ multiplex PCR; TCRdb keeps in-frame clones, though not all of them. The sample holds 90,000 to 140,000 clones; about 70% are singletons and the top ten take approximately 3%. The sequenced sample consisted of PBMCs. The receptors derive from a man aged 25 to 40 in good health and CMV-seronegative.

About this clone: This same CDR3 is encoded by further DNA sequences in the sample. This rearrangement joins TRBV5-4 to TRBJ2-2, with 9 bases lining up with TRBD2. CDR3 length equals 15 residues. After removal of 4 bases from V and 6 bases from J, the junction contained 7 bases not matched to a gene. Germline CDR1 and CDR2: SGHNT and YYREEE (reference sequence). The CDR3 loop is CASSHSGSVSGELFF. CDR3 nucleotide sequence: TGTGCCAGCAGCCATAGCGGGAGTGTATCCGGGGAGCTGTTTTTT.

The chain carries TRBV6-5 and TRBJ2-1; TRBD2 agrees at 8 bases. Germline CDR1 reads MNHEY; CDR2 reads SVGAGI. The V segment lost 0 bases and the J segment 7 bases; nucleotides outside the gene matches: 8. This CDR3 has 16 residues. The CDR3 DNA is TGTGCCAGCAGTTACTCGTTGGCGGGAGGAGAAAATGAGCAGTTCTTC. This gives the protein CASSYSLAGGENEQFF.

The J gene is TRBJ2-1, the V gene TRBV7-8; no reliable D call. CDR1 and CDR2 from the germline V gene are SGHVS and FQNEAQ. CDR3 length: 13 amino acids. Trimming pared 5 bases from V and 12 bases from J, leaving 17 bases between. CDR3 in amino acids: CASSPALGLVQFF. As DNA, the CDR3 is TGTGCCAGCAGCCCGGCGTTGGGCCTGGTGCAGTTCTTC.

The chain joins TRBV29-1 to TRBJ2-7; a possible D gene is TRBD2 (6 bases). This CDR3 comprises 14 residues. V was trimmed by 6 bases and J by 1 base, leaving 16 bases between them. Germline loops: CDR1 SQVTM, CDR2 ANQGSEA. The CDR3 DNA follows: TGCAGCGTCGCCGGGGATGGGGGGTCCTACGAGCAGTACTTC. This codes for CSVAGDGGSYEQYF.

The chain recombines TRBV5-1 with TRBJ2-7, with 8 bases identical to TRBD1. The germline V gene encodes CDR1 SGHRS and CDR2 YFSETQ. V gave up 6 bases and J gave up 3 bases; unmatched junction bases: 8. The CDR3 sequence is 14 residues long. CDR3 sequence reads: CASTLGDRSYEQYF. The CDR3 DNA reads TGCGCCAGCACCCTTGGGGACAGGAGCTACGAGCAGTACTTC.

This rearrangement joins TRBV7-2 to TRBJ1-5; tentatively, D is TRBD1 (6 bases). Germline V gene sequence: CDR1 SGHTA, CDR2 FQGNSA. This CDR3 has 15 residues. Trimming removed 5 bases from V and 2 bases from J, with 13 bases in between. The CDR3 DNA reads TGTGCCAGCAGCCTACAGGGAACGGGCAATCAGCCCCAGCATTTT. It encodes CASSLQGTGNQPQHF.

This chain connects TRBV11-1 to TRBJ2-2, with 12 bases lining up with TRBD2. Losses at the gene ends were 5 bases for V and 7 bases for J; bases not matched to a gene: 5. CDR3 size: 15 residues. CDR1 is SGHAT and CDR2 is FQDESV in the germline V gene (reference sequence). The CDR3 DNA is TGTGCCAGCAGCACCCGGACTAGCGGGGACGGGGAGCTGTTTTTT. This encodes CASSTRTSGDGELFF. Looking up the rest from reference TRBV11-1 and TRBJ2-2 gives the full variable domain: EAEVAQSPRYKITEKSQAVAFWCDPISGHATLYWYRQILGQGPELLVQFQDESVVDDSQLPKDRFSAERLKGVDSTLKIQPAELGDSAMYLCASSTRTSGDGELFFGEGSRLTVL.

The chain employs TRBV4-2 and TRBJ2-2, with 7 bases matching TRBD1. The germline CDR1 and CDR2 sequences are LGHNA and YNFKEQ. V dropped 0 bases and J dropped 9; count of bases not matched to a gene: 7. The CDR3 contains 15 residues. CDR3 nucleotides: TGTGCCAGCAGCCAAGATGGACAGAGGGGGCGGGAGCTGTTTTTT. Protein sequence: CASSQDGQRGRELFF.

There are a few counts of this clone. J is TRBJ1-3 and V is TRBV14; 8 bases fit TRBD1. V was clipped by 4 bases and J by 4 bases; unmatched bases: 3. The CDR3 sequence is 14 residues long. Germline lookup yields CDR1 SGHDN and CDR2 FVKESK. The CDR3 nucleotides read TGTGCCAGCAGCCGACAGGGGTTCGGAAACACCATATATTTT. It specifies CASSRQGFGNTIYF. Combining the CDR3 with reference TRBV14 and TRBJ1-3 gives the whole variable domain EAGVTQFPSHSVIEKGQTVTLRCDPISGHDNLYWYRRVMGKEIKFLLHFVKESKQDESGMPNNRFLAERTGGTYSTLKVQPAELEDSGVYFCASSRQGFGNTIYFGEGSWLTVV.

The chain links TRBV5-6 to TRBJ2-7, with 13 bases matching TRBD2. V was clipped by 4 bases and J by 6 bases; unmatched bases: 7. The CDR3 length is 15 residues. Germline-derived CDR1 and CDR2 are SGHDT and YYEEEE. CDR3: CASSPRTSGRPEQYF. The CDR3 DNA sequence: TGTGCCAGCAGCCCCCGGACTAGCGGGAGACCCGAGCAGTACTTC.